The next 2 T cell receptor beta chains were all read from a single sample in a study of cytomegalovirus exposure and HLA in healthy donors. PCR amplification relied on 60 Vbeta primers (plus 13 Jbeta primers). Assay used: immunoSEQ multiplex PCR; TCRdb lists only in-frame clones, some missing. Among about 130,000 clones listed, around two thirds were seen once. Input material: PBMCs. The receptor source for this set is a woman aged 55 to 70 in good health and CMV-seropositive.

The rearrangement joins TRBV29-1 to TRBJ1-2; 7 bases align to TRBD1. The CDR3 runs 13 residues. V dropped 5 bases and J dropped 1; count of bases not matched to a gene: 4. The germline V gene has CDR1 SQVTM and CDR2 ANQGSEA. CDR3 loop: CSVRQGLNYGYTF. The CDR3 nucleotides read TGCAGCGTTAGACAGGGTCTTAACTATGGCTACACCTTC.

The V call is TRBV28, the J call TRBJ2-1, with 7 bases aligning to TRBD2. This CDR3 spans 15 amino acids. Germline-derived CDR1 and CDR2 are MDHEN and SYDVKM. With V trimmed by 7 bases and J by 2 bases, 8 bases remained unmatched. The CDR3 DNA is TGTGCCAGCACTTTGACTAGCCTGACCTACAATGAGCAGTTCTTC. Protein sequence: CASTLTSLTYNEQFF.